This TCR beta chain was observed in a study of lymphopenia after photon versus proton radiotherapy. Generated by immunoSEQ multiplex PCR, the TCRdb table keeps only in-frame clones and is missing some. The sample holds some 25,000 clones, roughly 87% seen once. Study-wide points: Authors raise, but do not show, better survival with proton therapy. Under photons, naive T cells and diversity fell while effector/memory populations rose. Post-nadir TCR diversity decline inversely tracked overall survival among those who died.

In regard to this clone: Its matching antigen is unknown.

Germline V gene lookup returns CDR1 SQVTM and CDR2 ANQGSEA. Trimming removed 4 bases from V and 6 bases from J, with 18 bases in between. The CDR3 is 14 residues long. This TCR was sampled from a woman aged 50 to 60 with pancreatic cancer. The source material was peripheral blood, sampled from a patient treated with photon-based radiotherapy. The chain links TRBV29-1 to TRBJ1-2; D uncertain. The CDR3, as DNA: TGCAGCGTTGGCCTGGGGAGCCCTCAGGATGGCTACACCTTC. Amino acids: CSVGLGSPQDGYTF.